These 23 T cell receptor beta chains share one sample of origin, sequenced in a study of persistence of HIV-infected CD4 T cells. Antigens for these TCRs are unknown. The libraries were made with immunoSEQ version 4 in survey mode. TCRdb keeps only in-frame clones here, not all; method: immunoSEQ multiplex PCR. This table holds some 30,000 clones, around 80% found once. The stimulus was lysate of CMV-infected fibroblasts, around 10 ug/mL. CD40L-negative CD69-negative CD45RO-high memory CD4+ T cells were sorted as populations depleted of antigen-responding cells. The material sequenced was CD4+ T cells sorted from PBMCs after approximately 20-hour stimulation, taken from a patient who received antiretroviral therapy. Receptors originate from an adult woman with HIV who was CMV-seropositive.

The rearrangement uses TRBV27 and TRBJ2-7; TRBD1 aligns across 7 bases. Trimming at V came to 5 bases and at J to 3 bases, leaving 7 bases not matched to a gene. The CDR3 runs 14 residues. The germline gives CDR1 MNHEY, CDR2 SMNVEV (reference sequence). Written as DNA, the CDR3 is TGTGCCAGCAGTCCGACAGGGCAACTCTACGAGCAGTACTTC. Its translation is CASSPTGQLYEQYF.

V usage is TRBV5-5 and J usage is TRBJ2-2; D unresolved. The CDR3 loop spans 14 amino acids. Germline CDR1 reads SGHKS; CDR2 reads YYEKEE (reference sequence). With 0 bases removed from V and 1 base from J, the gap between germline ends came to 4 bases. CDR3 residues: CASSLARNTGELFF. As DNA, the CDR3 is TGTGCCAGCAGCTTGGCCAGGAACACCGGGGAGCTGTTTTTT. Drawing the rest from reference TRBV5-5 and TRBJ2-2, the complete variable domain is DAGVTQSPTHLIKTRGQQVTLRCSPISGHKSVSWYQQVLGQGPQFIFQYYEKEERGRGNFPDRFSARQFPNYSSELNVNALLLGDSALYLCASSLARNTGELFFGEGSRLTVL.

The CDR3 region is CASSADRGSLDSPLHF. The CDR3 nucleotides are TGTGCCAGCAGCGCCGACAGGGGGAGTTTAGATTCACCCCTCCACTTT. The chain carries TRBV9 and TRBJ1-6, with 9 bases lining up with TRBD1. J gave up 8 bases and V 3 bases, and 9 bases lay outside the gene matches. The CDR3 spans 16 residues. CDR1 and CDR2 from the germline V gene are SGDLS and YYNGEE.

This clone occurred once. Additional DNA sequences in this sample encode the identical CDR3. The chain's CDR3 is CASSVTGNTEAFF. The CDR3 bases are TGTGCCAGCAGCGTAACAGGTAACACTGAAGCTTTCTTT. The V gene is TRBV9, the J gene TRBJ1-1; tentatively, D is TRBD1 (5 bases). Germline CDR1 reads SGDLS; CDR2 reads YYNGEE. This CDR3 is built from 13 residues. V was trimmed by 1 base and J by 2 bases, leaving 6 bases between them.

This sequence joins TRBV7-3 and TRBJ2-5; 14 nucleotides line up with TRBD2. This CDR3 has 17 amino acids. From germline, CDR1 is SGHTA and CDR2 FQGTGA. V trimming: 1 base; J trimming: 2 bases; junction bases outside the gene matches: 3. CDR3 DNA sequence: TGTGCCAGCAGCTTAAATGGACTAGCGGGGGGTCAAGAGACCCAGTACTTC. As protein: CASSLNGLAGGQETQYF.

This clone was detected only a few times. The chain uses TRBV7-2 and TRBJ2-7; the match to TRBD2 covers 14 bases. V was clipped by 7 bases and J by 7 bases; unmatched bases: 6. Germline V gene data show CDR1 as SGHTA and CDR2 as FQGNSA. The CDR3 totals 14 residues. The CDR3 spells CASNRGLAGGEQYF. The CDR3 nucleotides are TGTGCCAGCAACCGCGGACTAGCGGGGGGAGAGCAGTACTTC.

As DNA, the CDR3 is TGCGCCAGCAGTCCTTATCCGGGGGCGAACTATGGCTACACCTTC. Residues: CASSPYPGANYGYTF. The gene calls are TRBV5-1 and TRBJ1-2; a weak D match, TRBD1 (6 bases). This CDR3 is 15 amino acids long. V lost 5 bases and J lost 2, with 16 bases in between. CDR1 SGHRS and CDR2 YFSETQ come from the germline V gene.

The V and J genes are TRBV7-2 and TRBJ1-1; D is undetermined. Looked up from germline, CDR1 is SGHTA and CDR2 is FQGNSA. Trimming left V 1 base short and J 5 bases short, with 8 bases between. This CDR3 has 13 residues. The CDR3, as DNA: TGTGCCAGCAGCTTAGTCGTCCGGACTGAAGCTTTCTTT. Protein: CASSLVVRTEAFF.

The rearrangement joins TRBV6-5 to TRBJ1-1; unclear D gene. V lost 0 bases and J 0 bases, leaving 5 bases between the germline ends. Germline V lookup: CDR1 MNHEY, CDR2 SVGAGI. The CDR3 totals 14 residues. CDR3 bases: TGTGCCAGCAGTTACTCGAATTTGAACACTGAAGCTTTCTTT. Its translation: CASSYSNLNTEAFF.

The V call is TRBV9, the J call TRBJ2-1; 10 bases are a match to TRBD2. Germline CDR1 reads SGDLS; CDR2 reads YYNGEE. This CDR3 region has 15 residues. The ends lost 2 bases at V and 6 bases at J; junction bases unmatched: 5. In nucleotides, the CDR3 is TGTGCCAGCAGCGTTGCGGGACTAGCGCTCAATGAGCAGTTCTTC. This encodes CASSVAGLALNEQFF. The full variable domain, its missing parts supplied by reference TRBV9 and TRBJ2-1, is DSGVTQTPKHLITATGQRVTLRCSPRSGDLSVYWYQQSLDQGLQFLIQYYNGEERAKGNILERFSAQQFPDLHSELNLSSLELGDSALYFCASSVAGLALNEQFFGPGTRLTVL.

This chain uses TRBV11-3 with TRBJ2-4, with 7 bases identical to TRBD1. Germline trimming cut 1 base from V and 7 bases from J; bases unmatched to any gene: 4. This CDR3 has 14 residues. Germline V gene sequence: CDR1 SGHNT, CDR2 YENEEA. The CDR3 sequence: CASSLGKGANIQYF. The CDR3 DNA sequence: TGTGCCAGCAGCTTAGGAAAGGGGGCGAACATTCAGTACTTC.

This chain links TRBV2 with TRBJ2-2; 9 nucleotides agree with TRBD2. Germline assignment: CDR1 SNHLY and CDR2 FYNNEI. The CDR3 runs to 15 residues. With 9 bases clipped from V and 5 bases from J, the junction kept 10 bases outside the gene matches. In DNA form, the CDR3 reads TGTGCCAGGGGACTAGCCACTATGAGAACCGGGGAGCTGTTTTTT. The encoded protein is CARGLATMRTGELFF.

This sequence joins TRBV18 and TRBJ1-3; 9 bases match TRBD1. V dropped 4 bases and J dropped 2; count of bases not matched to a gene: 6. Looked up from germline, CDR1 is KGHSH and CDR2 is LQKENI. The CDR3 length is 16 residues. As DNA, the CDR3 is TGTGCCAGCTCACGGACTGGGACAGGGACTGGAAACACCATATATTTT. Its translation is CASSRTGTGTGNTIYF.

The CDR3 region is CASSPRTGRKVMNTEAFF. In DNA form, the CDR3 reads TGTGCCAGTAGTCCCCGGACAGGGAGGAAGGTCATGAACACTGAAGCTTTCTTT. The chain carries TRBV19 and TRBJ1-1, with 8 bases that match TRBD1. Trimming at V came to 5 bases and at J to 0 bases, leaving 14 bases not matched to a gene. This CDR3 region has 18 residues. Germline V gene sequence: CDR1 LNHDA, CDR2 SQIVND (reference sequence).

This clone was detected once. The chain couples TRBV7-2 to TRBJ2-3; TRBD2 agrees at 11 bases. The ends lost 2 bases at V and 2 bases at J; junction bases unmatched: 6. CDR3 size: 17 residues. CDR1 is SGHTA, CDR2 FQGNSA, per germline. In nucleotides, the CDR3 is TGTGCCAGCAGCTTAATGGCTAGCGGGGGGCACACAGATACGCAGTATTTT. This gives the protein CASSLMASGGHTDTQYF.

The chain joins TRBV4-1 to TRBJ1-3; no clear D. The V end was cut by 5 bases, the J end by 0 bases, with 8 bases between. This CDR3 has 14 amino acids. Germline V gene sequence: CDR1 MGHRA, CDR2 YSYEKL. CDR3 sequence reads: CASSSGPSGNTIYF. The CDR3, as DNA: TGCGCCAGCAGCTCTGGCCCCTCTGGAAACACCATATATTTT.

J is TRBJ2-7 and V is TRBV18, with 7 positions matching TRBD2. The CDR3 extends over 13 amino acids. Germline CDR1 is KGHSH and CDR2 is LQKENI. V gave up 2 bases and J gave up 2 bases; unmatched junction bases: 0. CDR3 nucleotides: TGTGCCAGCTCACCAGGACTAGCCTACGAGCAGTACTTC. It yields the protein CASSPGLAYEQYF.

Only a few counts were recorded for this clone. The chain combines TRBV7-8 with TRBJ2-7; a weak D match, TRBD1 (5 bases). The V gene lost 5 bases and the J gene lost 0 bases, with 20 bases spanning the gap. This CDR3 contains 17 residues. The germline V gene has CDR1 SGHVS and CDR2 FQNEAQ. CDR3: CASSETDARVSSYEQYF. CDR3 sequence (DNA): TGTGCCAGCAGCGAAACCGACGCCAGGGTGAGCTCCTACGAGCAGTACTTC.

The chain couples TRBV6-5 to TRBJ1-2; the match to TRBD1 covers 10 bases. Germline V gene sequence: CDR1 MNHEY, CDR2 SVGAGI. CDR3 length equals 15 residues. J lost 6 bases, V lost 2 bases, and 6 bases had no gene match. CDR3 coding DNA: TGTGCCAGCAGTTACGCGCAGACAGGGGGCGATGGCTACACCTTC. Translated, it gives CASSYAQTGGDGYTF.

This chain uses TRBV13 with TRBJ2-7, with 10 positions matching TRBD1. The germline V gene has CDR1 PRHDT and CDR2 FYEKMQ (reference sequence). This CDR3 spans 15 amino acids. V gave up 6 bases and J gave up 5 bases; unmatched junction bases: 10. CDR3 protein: CASREAGTGVHEQYF. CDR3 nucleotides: TGTGCCAGCAGAGAGGCCGGGACAGGGGTCCACGAGCAGTACTTC.

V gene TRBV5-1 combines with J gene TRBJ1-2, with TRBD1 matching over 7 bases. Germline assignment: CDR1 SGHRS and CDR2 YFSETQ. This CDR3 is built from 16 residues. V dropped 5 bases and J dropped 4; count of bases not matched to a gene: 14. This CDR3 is CASRESPGGTLYGYTF. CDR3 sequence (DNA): TGCGCCAGCAGGGAAAGCCCAGGGGGTACACTCTATGGCTACACCTTC.

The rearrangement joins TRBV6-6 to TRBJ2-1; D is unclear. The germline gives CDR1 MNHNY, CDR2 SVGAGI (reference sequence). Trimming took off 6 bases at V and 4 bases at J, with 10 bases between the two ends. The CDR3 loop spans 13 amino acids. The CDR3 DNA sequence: TGTGCCAGCAGCAGAGACGGTTACAATGAGCAGTTCTTC. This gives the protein CASSRDGYNEQFF.

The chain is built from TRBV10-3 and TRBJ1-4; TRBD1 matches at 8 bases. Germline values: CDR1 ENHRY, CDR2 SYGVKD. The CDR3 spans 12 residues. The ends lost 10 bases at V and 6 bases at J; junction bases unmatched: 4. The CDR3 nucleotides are TGTGCCACACAGGGGGTGGATGAAAAACTGTTTTTT. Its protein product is CATQGVDEKLFF.